These T cell receptor beta chains were read from a single sample in a study of T-cell memory formation after mild COVID-19. TCRdb re-called the 5' RACE reads through MiXCR, storing one row per CDR3 protein. The profile covers 300,000 to 400,000 distinct CDR3 sequences, with around 27% appearing a single time and roughly 14% taken by the ten largest. Sequencing was performed on PBMCs or a T cell subset sorted from them (not recorded which). The receptors derive from an adult woman who had mild COVID-19 (a few samples of this study predate the infection). Cell type and time point are not known. CDR3s include the opening cysteine and the closing phenylalanine or tryptophan. D genes are given only for firm matches. Only some rows state a clone size, as once, few, many or a class for expanded clones.

d_gene,len,j_gene,abundance,v_gene,CDR3aa,CDR3nt
TRBD1,17,TRBJ2-4,.,TRBV4-2,CASSQDGLDRGRNIQYF,TGTGCCAGCAGCCAAGATGGTCTAGACAGGGGGAGGAACATTCAGTACTTC
.,13,TRBJ2-2,few,TRBV4-3,CASARGAGGELFF,TGCGCCAGCGCTAGGGGGGCCGGCGGGGAGCTGTTTTTT
.,13,TRBJ2-7,few,TRBV29-1,CSVAGEGSYEQYF,TGCAGCGTGGCAGGGGAGGGGTCCTACGAGCAGTACTTC
.,16,TRBJ2-3,few,TRBV15,CATSGLSGPITDTQYF,TGTGCCACCAGCGGACTAAGCGGACCCATCACAGATACGCAGTATTTT
TRBD2,15,TRBJ2-3,.,TRBV5-1,CASRDGTSGVDTQYF,TGCGCCAGCAGGGATGGGACTAGCGGGGTTGATACGCAGTATTTT
TRBD1,16,TRBJ2-7,few,TRBV20-1,CSARPLRTGDSYEQYF,TGCAGTGCTAGACCCCTAAGGACAGGAGATTCCTACGAGCAGTACTTC
TRBD1,15,TRBJ2-1,few,TRBV4-1,CASSQRGQGGDEQFF,TGCGCCAGCAGCCAAAGGGGACAGGGTGGGGATGAGCAGTTCTTC
TRBD1,18,TRBJ1-5,.,TRBV6-6,CASSYGTDPRFSNQPQHF,TGTGCCAGCAGTTACGGGACAGATCCACGCTTTAGCAATCAGCCCCAGCATTTT
TRBD1,13,TRBJ2-7,.,TRBV6-6,CASRAGTAGPQYF,TGTGCCAGCAGGGCTGGGACAGCTGGTCCTCAGTACTTC
TRBD1,13,TRBJ2-7,few,TRBV27,CASMVTGAYEQYF,TGTGCCAGCATGGTGACAGGGGCCTACGAGCAGTACTTC
TRBD2,16,TRBJ2-5,few,TRBV7-8,CASSIGTSGSAETQYF,TGTGCCAGCAGCATCGGGACTAGCGGGAGTGCAGAGACCCAGTACTTC
.,13,TRBJ1-1,many,TRBV20-1,CSVKGTADTEAFF,TGCAGTGTTAAAGGGACTGCCGACACTGAAGCTTTCTTT
.,13,TRBJ1-1,few,TRBV4-2,CASSQERNTEAFF,TGTGCCAGCAGCCAAGAACGGAACACTGAAGCTTTCTTT
TRBD1,15,TRBJ1-5,.,TRBV4-3,CASSAHRGSNQPQHF,TGCGCCAGCAGCGCTCACAGGGGTAGCAATCAGCCCCAGCATTTT
.,18,TRBJ1-3,few,TRBV7-9,CASSLALSWSLSGNTIYF,TGTGCCAGCAGCTTAGCGCTATCGTGGTCCCTCTCTGGAAACACCATATATTTT
.,17,TRBJ2-3,.,TRBV7-9,CASSLVISNPSTDTQYF,TGTGCCAGCAGCTTAGTAATTTCAAACCCTAGCACAGATACGCAGTATTTT
TRBD1,16,TRBJ1-5,.,TRBV4-3,CASSQGTGALNQPQHF,TGCGCCAGCAGCCAAGGGACAGGGGCGTTGAACCAGCCCCAGCATTTT
.,15,TRBJ2-5,many,TRBV9,CASSVQGQGKETQYF,TGTGCCAGCAGCGTACAGGGCCAGGGTAAAGAGACCCAGTACTTC